This T cell receptor (beta chain) was documented in a study of cytomegalovirus exposure and HLA in healthy donors. Donors counted as nominally healthy when sampled, yet unrecorded immune exposures were likely. About this clone: No antigen is known for it.

PCR primers comprised 60 Vbeta and 13 Jbeta primers. This table comes from immunoSEQ multiplex PCR, and its TCRdb copy is limited to in-frame clones, with some not included. The sample lists approximately 220,000 clones, over 80% seen once, with roughly 0.7% in the top ten. With V trimmed by 4 bases and J by 10 bases, 12 bases remained unmatched. The CDR3 loop spans 14 amino acids. Germline lookup yields CDR1 SGHTA and CDR2 FQGNSA. Study-level findings and limits: Later work found that TCR association rates differed between HLA loci; DRB1 had the most and HLA-C the fewest. The majority of CMV-associated TCR beta chains were reported as apparently HLA-restricted in a later analysis.

The source material was PBMCs. The V gene is TRBV7-2, the J gene TRBJ1-1; 7 nucleotides match TRBD1. The sequence came from a boy aged 2-9 years in good health and CMV-seronegative. The CDR3 reads CASSSLGQTGGAFF. The CDR3 nucleotides read TGTGCCAGCAGCTCGTTGGGACAGACCGGCGGAGCTTTCTTT.